The 27 T cell receptor beta chains below all came from one sample that was sequenced in a study of shared clonotypes between healthy human individuals. The method was immunoSEQ multiplex PCR; TCRdb's version includes in-frame clones alone and lacks a portion of them. The repertoire holds hundreds of thousands of clones, around 96% seen once, with over 0.1% in the top ten. Positively selected for CCR7, the CD45RO-negative cells used as naive CD8 cells excluded terminally differentiated effector memory CD45RA+ cells. Sequenced input: naive CD8+ T cells sorted from blood. The receptors shown here come from a woman aged 30 to 39 in good health.

The CDR3 sequence is CASSEGTGVVGYTF. The CDR3 nucleotides read TGTGCCAGCAGTGAAGGGACAGGGGTGGTTGGCTACACCTTC. The rearrangement uses TRBV25-1 and TRBJ1-2; 10 bases agree with TRBD1. Losses at the gene ends were 2 bases for V and 7 bases for J; bases not matched to a gene: 4. Germline V gene data show CDR1 as MGHDK and CDR2 as SYGVNS. The CDR3 loop spans 14 amino acids.

The chain employs TRBV10-1 and TRBJ2-1; TRBD2 matches at 9 bases. J gave up 4 bases and V 3 bases, and 7 bases lay outside the gene matches. The CDR3 contains 16 residues. Germline V gives CDR1 WNHNN, CDR2 SYGVQD (reference sequence). The CDR3 DNA sequence: TGCGCCAGCAGTGACCCGACTAGCGGTAATTACAATGAGCAGTTCTTC. Protein: CASSDPTSGNYNEQFF.

The chain links TRBV5-4 to TRBJ2-7; D possibly corresponds to TRBD2 (5 bases). V lost 7 bases to trimming and J lost 4 bases, with 15 bases between them. Germline-derived CDR1 and CDR2 are SGHNT and YYREEE (reference sequence). The CDR3 extends over 13 amino acids. DNA for the CDR3: TGTGCCAGCGGAGAGATCTCGGGATACGAGCAGTACTTC. Protein: CASGEISGYEQYF.

This chain joins TRBV10-3 and TRBJ2-5; 7 nucleotides line up with TRBD1. The germline V gene has CDR1 ENHRY and CDR2 SYGVKD. The V and J ends lost 8 bases and 2 bases, in that order; junction bases with no gene match: 11. CDR3 length: 15 residues. The DNA of the CDR3 is TGTGCCATCGGAGGACCGGGACAGACTCAAGAGACCCAGTACTTC. Its translation: CAIGGPGQTQETQYF.

The V call is TRBV7-9, the J call TRBJ2-3, with TRBD1 identical over 7 bases. Germline CDR1 SEHNR, CDR2 FQNEAQ (reference sequence). Trimming took 5 bases from V and 6 from J; bases not matched to a gene: 14. The CDR3 covers 16 residues. The CDR3 region is CASSAGTVRILDTQYF. CDR3 bases: TGTGCCAGCAGCGCCGGGACAGTTCGGATTCTGGATACGCAGTATTTT.

The chain employs TRBV6-5 and TRBJ2-7; weak D call: TRBD2 (5 bases). The germline CDR1 and CDR2 sequences are MNHEY and SVGAGI. Trimming took 3 bases from V and 6 from J, leaving 15 bases between them. The CDR3 consists of 14 residues. The CDR3 DNA reads TGTGCCAGCAGTTATTTGGGCGGAGGAATCGAGCAGTACTTC. Translating it yields CASSYLGGGIEQYF.

This clone was picked up a small number of times. The rearrangement joins TRBV5-6 to TRBJ1-1; tentatively, D is TRBD1 (5 bases). Trimming stripped 3 bases from V and 2 bases from J, with 8 bases between. There are 13 residues in the CDR3. Germline loops: CDR1 SGHDT, CDR2 YYEEEE. This chain's CDR3 is CASSWTSNTEAFF. The CDR3, as DNA: TGTGCCAGCAGCTGGACAAGCAACACTGAAGCTTTCTTT.

This chain links TRBV7-9 with TRBJ1-4; 7 bases agree with TRBD1. This CDR3 spans 13 amino acids. With V trimmed by 6 bases and J by 5 bases, 3 bases remained unmatched. Per germline, CDR1 SEHNR and CDR2 FQNEAQ (reference sequence). The DNA of the CDR3 is TGTGCCAGCAGTCGACAGGGAAATGAAAAACTGTTTTTT. This gives the protein CASSRQGNEKLFF. Variable domain in full (rest from reference TRBV7-9 and TRBJ1-4): DTGVSQNPRHKITKRGQNVTFRCDPISEHNRLYWYRQTLGQGPEFLTYFQNEAQLEKSRLLSDRFSAERPKGSFSTLEIQRTEQGDSAMYLCASSRQGNEKLFFGSGTQLSVL.

This rearrangement joins TRBV13 to TRBJ2-7, with a tentative D call TRBD2 (6 bases). V was clipped by 5 bases and J by 3 bases, with 26 bases between them. The CDR3 is 18 amino acids. In germline, CDR1 is PRHDT, CDR2 FYEKMQ (reference sequence). CDR3 sequence (DNA): TGTGCCAGCAGCCTTGGGGGTAACACATTAGCGGAGGACTACGAGCAGTACTTC. Residues: CASSLGGNTLAEDYEQYF.

The DNA for the CDR3 is TGTGCCAGTAGTATCGCGTCCGACAGGAGATACGAGCAGTACTTC. It codes for CASSIASDRRYEQYF. This rearrangement joins TRBV19 to TRBJ2-7; D may be TRBD1 (6 bases). V lost 3 bases and J 4 bases, leaving 16 bases between the germline ends. CDR3 length: 15 amino acids. Germline CDR1 LNHDA, CDR2 SQIVND (reference sequence).

The V call is TRBV6-5, the J call TRBJ1-2; TRBD1 matches at 7 bases. The CDR3 covers 12 residues. V lost 10 bases, J lost 7 bases, and 9 bases stayed unmatched. Germline CDR1 and CDR2: MNHEY and SVGAGI. The CDR3 here is CATSEGAGGYTF. The CDR3 nucleotides are TGTGCCACCTCGGAGGGGGCCGGTGGCTACACCTTC.

The V and J genes are TRBV27 and TRBJ2-7; D perhaps matches TRBD2 (6 bases). The V end was cut by 4 bases, the J end by 2 bases, with 9 bases between. Germline V gene lookup returns CDR1 MNHEY and CDR2 SMNVEV (reference sequence). The CDR3 has 13 amino acids. CDR3 DNA sequence: TGTGCCAGCAGTTGGGGGAGGACCTACGAGCAGTACTTC. Its protein is CASSWGRTYEQYF.

A single count supports this clone. The V call is TRBV4-2, the J call TRBJ2-7, with D possibly matching TRBD2 (6 bases). The germline gives CDR1 LGHNA, CDR2 YNFKEQ. Trimming removed 0 bases from V and 3 bases from J, with 9 bases in between. CDR3 length equals 14 residues. The CDR3 nucleotides read TGTGCCAGCAGCCAAGATAACGGGAGCTACGAGCAGTACTTC. Protein product: CASSQDNGSYEQYF.

In this sample, this clone turned up once. The chain links TRBV13 to TRBJ2-1, with D possibly TRBD2 on 5 matching bases. The CDR3 length is 16 residues. CDR1 and CDR2 (germline): PRHDT, FYEKMQ (reference sequence). Trimming shortened V by 7 bases and J by 0 bases, and 16 bases separated the two germline ends. The CDR3, as DNA: TGTGCCAGCACCCCATCTAGCTTAAGCTCCTACAATGAGCAGTTCTTC. Its translation is CASTPSSLSSYNEQFF.

The chain has TRBV7-6 and TRBJ2-2; the match to TRBD2 covers 12 bases. CDR1 SGHVS and CDR2 FNYEAQ come from the germline V gene. This CDR3 region has 16 residues. V trimming: 4 bases; J trimming: 6 bases; junction bases outside the gene matches: 6. CDR3 nucleotide sequence: TGTGCCAGCAGCTATCGCCTAGCGGGAGGGTCCGGGGAGCTGTTTTTT. It yields the protein CASSYRLAGGSGELFF.

The chain combines TRBV2 with TRBJ2-7, with TRBD2 matching over 9 bases. This CDR3 spans 15 amino acids. V trimming: 5 bases; J trimming: 4 bases; junction bases outside the gene matches: 9. CDR1 SNHLY and CDR2 FYNNEI come from the germline V gene. The CDR3 sequence is CASSYTPTSGYEQYF. In nucleotides, the CDR3 is TGTGCCAGCAGTTATACACCGACTAGCGGATACGAGCAGTACTTC.

The chain recombines TRBV5-6 with TRBJ2-7; tentatively, D is TRBD1 (6 bases). The CDR3 extends over 14 amino acids. The germline CDR1 and CDR2 sequences are SGHDT and YYEEEE. V was trimmed by 7 bases and J by 5 bases, leaving 19 bases between them. The CDR3 here is CASGLKGVFHEQYF. The CDR3, as DNA: TGTGCCAGCGGTCTAAAGGGGGTATTCCACGAGCAGTACTTC.

This chain uses TRBV6-5 with TRBJ2-7; D may be TRBD1 (6 bases). Trimming took 2 bases from V and 2 from J, leaving 10 bases between them. Germline V gene lookup returns CDR1 MNHEY and CDR2 SVGAGI. This CDR3 spans 14 amino acids. The chain's CDR3 is CASSYRTEAYEQYF. The CDR3 nucleotides are TGTGCCAGCAGTTACAGGACAGAAGCCTACGAGCAGTACTTC.

The chain carries TRBV19 and TRBJ2-1; D is unclear. V shed 4 bases and J shed 10 bases, with 11 bases lying between them. The CDR3 covers 12 residues. The germline gives CDR1 LNHDA, CDR2 SQIVND (reference sequence). The CDR3 DNA sequence: TGTGCCAGTAGTACCCCGAGACTGGAGCAGTTCTTC. Its protein is CASSTPRLEQFF.

The chain links TRBV27 to TRBJ2-3; TRBD2 matches at 8 bases. The CDR3 covers 16 residues. CDR1 and CDR2 from the germline V gene are MNHEY and SMNVEV (reference sequence). V trimming: 1 base; J trimming: 1 base; junction bases outside the gene matches: 4. In DNA form, the CDR3 reads TGTGCCAGCAGTTTATGGGCAGCGGGAGGCACAGATACGCAGTATTTT. It is translated as CASSLWAAGGTDTQYF.

This rearrangement joins TRBV28 to TRBJ1-1, with a possible D match to TRBD1 (6 bases). CDR1 and CDR2 (germline): MDHEN, SYDVKM. V was cut by 6 bases and J by 1 base, with 12 bases left in between. This CDR3 region has 14 residues. The CDR3 spells CASRYTRGNTEAFF. The CDR3 DNA reads TGTGCCAGCAGATACACCAGGGGGAACACTGAAGCTTTCTTT.

The V call is TRBV27, the J call TRBJ2-7; TRBD1 is a possible D gene (6 bases). V lost 3 bases, J lost 5 bases, and 11 bases lay in between. This CDR3 comprises 13 residues. Germline-derived CDR1 and CDR2 are MNHEY and SMNVEV (reference sequence). Written as DNA, the CDR3 is TGTGCCAGCAGTTTTACAGGGTCGGACGAGCAGTACTTC. Translated: CASSFTGSDEQYF.

This rearrangement joins TRBV7-9 to TRBJ2-1, with TRBD2 matching over 7 bases. In germline, CDR1 is SEHNR, CDR2 FQNEAQ (reference sequence). The trim removed 5 bases at V and 2 bases at J, leaving 3 bases unmatched. This CDR3 region has 14 residues. The CDR3 loop is CASSMGGPYNEQFF. As DNA, the CDR3 is TGTGCCAGCAGCATGGGAGGGCCCTACAATGAGCAGTTCTTC.

The V gene is TRBV18, the J gene TRBJ2-7; 8 positions agree with TRBD1. There are 13 residues in the CDR3. V lost 4 bases to trimming and J lost 2 bases; unmatched junction nucleotides: 1. CDR1 and CDR2 (germline): KGHSH, LQKENI. The CDR3 reads CASSQGQAYEQYF. In DNA, the CDR3 is TGTGCCAGCTCACAGGGACAGGCCTACGAGCAGTACTTC.

This clone was detected only once. The chain recombines TRBV19 with TRBJ1-1; D might be TRBD1 (6 bases). There are 14 residues in the CDR3. CDR1 and CDR2 (germline): LNHDA, SQIVND (reference sequence). V was pared by 5 bases and J by 0 bases, with 10 bases between. In nucleotides, the CDR3 is TGTGCCAGTAGTTTAGGGGGAATGAACACTGAAGCTTTCTTT. It specifies CASSLGGMNTEAFF.

This sequence joins TRBV20-1 and TRBJ2-5, with D unresolved. The better agreement between TRBJ2-7 and the DNA end casts doubt on the J call. Germline CDR1 reads DFQATT; CDR2 reads SNEGSKA (reference sequence). This CDR3 region has 10 residues. The CDR3 DNA sequence: TGCAGTGCTATCGATTACGAGCAGTACTTC. It yields the protein CSAIDYEQYF.

The chain carries TRBV6-5 and TRBJ2-7, with D perhaps matching TRBD2 (5 bases). V lost 0 bases and J lost 3, with 15 bases in between. The germline CDR1 and CDR2 sequences are MNHEY and SVGAGI. CDR3 size: 16 residues. The CDR3 sequence: CASSYSVGRRVYEQYF. In DNA form, the CDR3 reads TGTGCCAGCAGTTACTCCGTGGGGAGACGGGTCTACGAGCAGTACTTC.